The 6 T cell receptor beta chains reported below all come from one sample, sequenced in a study of blood T cell repertoires in COVID-19. Measured with immunoSEQ multiplex PCR; TCRdb has only the in-frame clones, and not every one. This sample yields over 100,000 clones, of which roughly 83% are seen a single time; approximately 3.9% belongs to the top ten. What was sequenced was peripheral blood. These TCRs come from a woman older than 75 with acute or convalescent COVID-19.

The chain links TRBV2 to TRBJ2-7; TRBD2 agrees at 9 bases. This CDR3 has 15 residues. CDR1 and CDR2 from the germline V gene are SNHLY and FYNNEI. V lost 6 bases and J lost 6; bases outside the gene matches: 12. The CDR3 sequence is CASRLLAGEDGEQYF. The CDR3 DNA sequence: TGTGCCAGCAGACTCTTAGCGGGAGAGGATGGCGAGCAGTACTTC.

This clone has just a few counts. The J gene is TRBJ2-7, the V gene TRBV10-3; 7 bases match TRBD2. Losses at the gene ends were 3 bases for V and 7 bases for J; bases not matched to a gene: 0. The CDR3 consists of 11 residues. The germline V gene encodes CDR1 ENHRY and CDR2 SYGVKD. In DNA, the CDR3 is TGTGCCATCAGTGACGGGGGGGAGCAGTACTTC. Translating it yields CAISDGGEQYF.

V gene TRBV2 combines with J gene TRBJ1-3, with TRBD1 matching over 7 bases. With 3 bases clipped from V and 6 bases from J, the junction kept 5 bases outside the gene matches. CDR1 SNHLY and CDR2 FYNNEI come from the germline V gene. This CDR3 contains 14 residues. CDR3 coding DNA: TGTGCCAGCAGTGATCGGACAGGTACAAACACCATATATTTT. It encodes CASSDRTGTNTIYF.

The rearrangement uses TRBV9 and TRBJ1-2; D is ambiguous. V was shortened by 1 base and J by 6 bases, with 13 bases between the two germline ends. Germline V gives CDR1 SGDLS, CDR2 YYNGEE. CDR3 size: 14 residues. The CDR3, as DNA: TGTGCCAGCAGCGTACATTGGCAGGCACATGGCTACACCTTC. This codes for CASSVHWQAHGYTF.

The V call is TRBV2, the J call TRBJ2-1, with 7 positions matching TRBD2. This CDR3 contains 14 residues. Germline-derived CDR1 and CDR2 are SNHLY and FYNNEI. Trimming removed 4 bases from V and 2 bases from J; junction bases left unmatched: 2. As DNA, the CDR3 is TGTGCCAGCAGTGGGACTAGTACCTACAATGAGCAGTTCTTC. Its translation: CASSGTSTYNEQFF.

The gene calls are TRBV5-5 and TRBJ2-1, with 11 nucleotides matching TRBD2. Germline V gene sequence: CDR1 SGHKS, CDR2 YYEKEE (reference sequence). V lost 2 bases and J lost 9; bases outside the gene matches: 7. The CDR3 extends over 15 amino acids. DNA for the CDR3: TGTGCCAGCAGCTTCGGTCTAGCGGGGGGCACTGAGCAGTTCTTC. Translating it yields CASSFGLAGGTEQFF.